The clone carrying this T cell receptor (beta chain) was found many times. Its target is unknown. This sample was taken from a study of CD8 T cells in ankylosing spondylitis. Study-level results: There was reportedly significant enrichment of clones that were disease-linked in matched ankylosing spondylitis synovial fluid.

The authors made TCR beta libraries by quantitative 5'-RACE with molecular barcodes. TCRdb re-analysed the 5' RACE reads in MiXCR, keeping a single row per CDR3 protein. This table has around 30,000 distinct CDR3 sequences, about 5.6% appearing once. This CDR3 region has 15 residues. Trimming at V came to 0 bases and at J to 8 bases, leaving 4 bases not matched to a gene. Per the germline V gene, CDR1 is SGDLS and CDR2 is YYNGEE. Sequencing was performed on blood, either unsorted or a sorted T cell fraction (not recorded which). The genes are TRBV9 and TRBJ2-1; 11 bases map to TRBD2. The sequence was collected from a female donor with ankylosing spondylitis or in good health (not recorded which). The CDR3 region has the DNA TGTGCCAGCAGCGTAGCCGCTAGCGGGGGGTATGAGCAGTTCTTC. This codes for CASSVAASGGYEQFF.